A selection of T cell receptor delta chains follows, all from one sample in a study of gamma-delta T cells after stem cell transplantation. TCRdb made new clone calls on the RT-PCR reads using CATT. The sample includes some 900 delta-chain clones, roughly 19% of them seen just once. Sequencing used gamma-delta T cells. The receptors were sampled from a human donor. It is not recorded whose cells these are; they may come from a transplant donor. Each CDR3 is given with its conserved first and last residue. A D gene is named only where the DNA matches it firmly. Rows give clone size only sometimes, using once, few, many, or a class for an expanded clone.

length: 18
D: TRDD3
size: large
V: TRDV2
J: TRDJ1
DNA: TGTGCCTGTGACAGCCTGGGGGCAACTTCCCACTACACCGATAAACTCATCTTT
CDR3: CACDSLGATSHYTDKLIF

length: 23
D: TRDD3
size: large
V: TRDV2
J: TRDJ1
DNA: TGTGCCTGTGACGCCCTTTATGTGACACCGGAGGTCCTGGGGGCTCACCTCACCGATAAACTCATCTTT
CDR3: CACDALYVTPEVLGAHLTDKLIF

length: 16
D: TRDD3
size: large
V: TRDV2
J: TRDJ1
DNA: TGTGCCTGTGACATCTGGGGGTCCCGTGGCACCGATAAACTCATCTTT
CDR3: CACDIWGSRGTDKLIF

length: 18
D: TRDD3
size: large
V: TRDV2
J: TRDJ3
DNA: TGTGCCTGTGACACGTTGGGGGATATTACCTGGGACACCCGACAGATGTTTTTC
CDR3: CACDTLGDITWDTRQMFF

length: 18
D: TRDD3
size: large
V: TRDV2
J: TRDJ3
DNA: TGTGCCTGTGACCATACTGGGGACCTCTCCTGGGACACCCGACAGATGTTTTTC
CDR3: CACDHTGDLSWDTRQMFF

length: 17
D: TRDD2
size: medium-sized
V: TRDV1
J: TRDJ1
DNA: TGTGCTCTTGGGCCTCCCTTCCTAGTGGGCCCTACTGAAGAACTCATCTTT
CDR3: CALGPPFLVGPTEELIF

length: 20
D: TRDD3
size: large
V: TRDV2
J: TRDJ3
DNA: TGTGCCTGTGAAAGAATGATGGGGGGATCCAGCTCCTGGGACACCCGACAGATGTTTTTC
CDR3: CACERMMGGSSSWDTRQMFF

length: 19
D: TRDD3
size: .
V: TRDV2
J: TRDJ1
DNA: TGTGCCTGCGACACCCTACTGGGGGATCTATCCCAGTACACCGATAAACTCATCTTT
CDR3: CACDTLLGDLSQYTDKLIF

length: 17
D: TRDD3
size: large
V: TRDV2
J: TRDJ1
DNA: TGTGCCTGTGACACCGTACTTCTGGGGGCTAACACCGATAAACTCATCTTT
CDR3: CACDTVLLGANTDKLIF

length: 21
D: TRDD3
size: medium-sized
V: TRDV2
J: TRDJ1
DNA: TGTGCCTGTGACCCGGCAGGTGCTAGGCGACTGGGGGATACCCTCACCGATAAACTCATCTTT
CDR3: CACDPAGARRLGDTLTDKLIF

length: 13
D: .
size: large
V: TRDV2
J: TRDJ1
DNA: TGTGCCTGTGATGGACTGGGTTCCGATAAACTCATCTTT
CDR3: CACDGLGSDKLIF

length: 16
D: TRDD3
size: large
V: TRDV2
J: TRDJ1
DNA: TGTGCCTGTGACACTCTGGGGGCTCGTGAAACCGATAAACTCATCTTT
CDR3: CACDTLGARETDKLIF

length: 22
D: TRDD3
size: large
V: TRDV2
J: TRDJ3
DNA: TGTGCCTGTGACCAGGCGGGTACTGGGGGCCTCGACCGCTCCTGGGACACCCGACAGATGTTTTTC
CDR3: CACDQAGTGGLDRSWDTRQMFF

length: 17
D: TRDD3
size: large
V: TRDV2
J: TRDJ1
DNA: TGTGCCTGTGACACACTGGGGGACCCTGGATCCACCGATAAACTCATCTTT
CDR3: CACDTLGDPGSTDKLIF

length: 16
D: .
size: .
V: TRDV1
J: TRDJ1
DNA: TGTGCTCTTGGTACCCTTCCTACGGTTACTGGGGGATCGCTCATCTTT
CDR3: CALGTLPTVTGGSLIF

length: 12
D: .
size: few
V: TRDV2
J: TRDJ1
DNA: TGTGCTGGGGAAGATTTCACCGATAAACTCATCTTT
CDR3: CAGEDFTDKLIF

length: 15
D: TRDD3
size: large
V: TRDV2
J: TRDJ1
DNA: TGTGCCTGTGACACCGTGGGGGATTATCCTGATAAACTCATCTTT
CDR3: CACDTVGDYPDKLIF

length: 17
D: TRDD3
size: large
V: TRDV2
J: TRDJ1
DNA: TGTGCCTGTGACTTTCTGGGGGACTCCGGTAGGACCGATAAACTCATCTTT
CDR3: CACDFLGDSGRTDKLIF

length: 15
D: .
size: medium-sized
V: TRDV2
J: TRDJ1
DNA: TGTGCCTGTGATTACGCCGGGGGAACCACCGATAAACTCATCTTT
CDR3: CACDYAGGTTDKLIF

length: 22
D: TRDD3
size: large
V: TRDV2
J: TRDJ1
DNA: TGTGCCTGTGACAATATCAGCCTTCTTTCTGTACTGGGGGATATTAAGTTTGATAAACTCATCTTT
CDR3: CACDNISLLSVLGDIKFDKLIF

length: 24
D: TRDD3
size: large
V: TRDV2
J: TRDJ1
DNA: TGTGCCTGTGACCCGCTGGCCTTCCAAGGACCAGATTTACTGGGGGATAAGGGTATCGATAAACTCATCTTT
CDR3: CACDPLAFQGPDLLGDKGIDKLIF

length: 14
D: TRDD3
size: large
V: TRDV2
J: TRDJ1
DNA: TGTGCCTGTGACCCGATACTGGGGGATACGAAACTCATCTTT
CDR3: CACDPILGDTKLIF

length: 26
D: TRDD3
size: .
V: TRDV2
J: TRDJ1
DNA: TGTGCCTGTGACACACTGCCAGAGGTCTCCTCAGTTGGTAGTGGGGGATATGTACGGTACACCGATAAACTCATCTTC
CDR3: CACDTLPEVSSVGSGGYVRYTDKLIF

length: 18
D: TRDD3
size: .
V: TRDV2
J: TRDJ1
DNA: TGTGCCTGTGACACCGTCGGTCTGGGGGATACGACATTCGATAAACTCATCTTT
CDR3: CACDTVGLGDTTFDKLIF

length: 21
D: .
size: large
V: TRDV2
J: TRDJ1
DNA: TGTGCCTGTGACACTCTAAGGGGTGGGGGTCCCGATCGCCCGTACACCGATAAACTCATCTTT
CDR3: CACDTLRGGGPDRPYTDKLIF

length: 18
D: TRDD3
size: large
V: TRDV2
J: TRDJ1
DNA: TGTGCCTGTGACATATTACTGGGGGATACCTCGTACACCGATAAACTCATCTTT
CDR3: CACDILLGDTSYTDKLIF

length: 19
D: TRDD3
size: medium-sized
V: TRDV2
J: TRDJ3
DNA: TGTGCCTGTGACACCGTACTGGGGGAATCCTCCTGGGACACCCGACAGATGTTTTTC
CDR3: CACDTVLGESSWDTRQMFF

length: 16
D: TRDD3
size: large
V: TRDV2
J: TRDJ1
DNA: TGTGCCTGTGACGCGGTGGGGGATACTCGGGACGATAAACTCATCTTT
CDR3: CACDAVGDTRDDKLIF

length: 17
D: TRDD3
size: .
V: TRDV2
J: TRDJ3
DNA: TGTGCCTGTGACGTACTGGGGGGAACCTGGGACACCCGACAGATGTTTTTC
CDR3: CACDVLGGTWDTRQMFF

length: 15
D: TRDD3
size: large
V: TRDV2
J: TRDJ1
DNA: TGTGCCTGTGACACCGTTGGTCTTGGGGGAGATAAACTCATCTTT
CDR3: CACDTVGLGGDKLIF

length: 20
D: TRDD3
size: medium-sized
V: TRDV2
J: TRDJ1
DNA: TGTGCCCGTGACCCTCTTCCGGTCGTACTGGGGGTCACGTACACCGATAAACTCATCTTT
CDR3: CARDPLPVVLGVTYTDKLIF

length: 17
D: TRDD3
size: large
V: TRDV2
J: TRDJ1
DNA: TGTGCCTGTGTGGGGCTGGGGGATGCCGCGGACACCGATAAACTCATCTTT
CDR3: CACVGLGDAADTDKLIF

length: 17
D: .
size: large
V: TRDV2
J: TRDJ1
DNA: TGTGCCTGTGACACCCTACAGGTGGGGGTGAAAACCGATAAACTCATCTTT
CDR3: CACDTLQVGVKTDKLIF

length: 17
D: TRDD3
size: .
V: TRDV2
J: TRDJ1
DNA: TGTGCCTGTGACGCTTTACTGGGGGATACCAACACCGATAAACTCATCTTT
CDR3: CACDALLGDTNTDKLIF

length: 21
D: TRDD3
size: hyperexpanded
V: TRDV2
J: TRDJ3
DNA: TGTGCCTGTGACCAGTTGGGGGATAAGGTGGAGCGGTCCTGGGACACCCGACAGATGTTTTTC
CDR3: CACDQLGDKVERSWDTRQMFF

length: 16
D: TRDD3
size: large
V: TRDV2
J: TRDJ1
DNA: TGTGCCTGTGACAAAATTCCGGGGATACATTTGGATAAACTCATCTTT
CDR3: CACDKIPGIHLDKLIF

length: 16
D: TRDD3
size: hyperexpanded
V: TRDV2
J: TRDJ1
DNA: TGTGCCTGTGACTCACTGGGGGATACCAACACCGATAAACTCATCTTT
CDR3: CACDSLGDTNTDKLIF

length: 18
D: .
size: medium-sized
V: TRDV2
J: TRDJ1
DNA: TGTGCCTGTGACACCGTGGCTCGTGCCTCACCCAACACCGATAAACTCATCTTT
CDR3: CACDTVARASPNTDKLIF

length: 20
D: TRDD3
size: hyperexpanded
V: TRDV2
J: TRDJ1
DNA: TGTGCCTGTGACACCGTCGCGGGCTGGGGGACCCCGGGGCGCACCGATAAACTCATCTTT
CDR3: CACDTVAGWGTPGRTDKLIF

length: 21
D: TRDD3
size: large
V: TRDV2
J: TRDJ1
DNA: TGTGCCTGTGACACCGTACTGGGGGATACGCGCGGGGGTAAGAGGGCCGATAAACTCATCTTT
CDR3: CACDTVLGDTRGGKRADKLIF